This entry lists 2 T cell receptor beta chains sequenced from one sample in a study of T cells after yellow fever vaccination. One entry per CDR3 protein results from TCRdb running MiXCR on the 5' RACE reads. Of approximately 300,000 distinct CDR3 sequences detected, around 6.8% appear once; the ten largest clones hold 18%. The source material was PBMCs, sampled roughly 45 days after the first yellow fever vaccination. The receptors derive from a man aged 18 to 29 who received the YFV17D yellow fever vaccine.

There are a few counts of this clonotype. CDR3 in amino acids: CASSLTPTGIYGYTF. As DNA, the CDR3 is TGTGCCAGCAGCTTGACCCCTACAGGGATCTATGGCTACACCTTC. The chain joins TRBV5-5 to TRBJ1-2, with D possibly matching TRBD1 (6 bases). The CDR3 has 15 amino acids. The V and J ends lost 1 base and 4 bases respectively, with 14 bases between them. Germline V gene data show CDR1 as SGHKS and CDR2 as YYEKEE (reference sequence). Full variable domain (outside the CDR3, taken from reference TRBV5-5 and TRBJ1-2): DAGVTQSPTHLIKTRGQQVTLRCSPISGHKSVSWYQQVLGQGPQFIFQYYEKEERGRGNFPDRFSARQFPNYSSELNVNALLLGDSALYLCASSLTPTGIYGYTFGSGTRLTVV.

This clonotype was recorded a few times. The V gene is TRBV29-1, the J gene TRBJ2-7; 8 positions agree with TRBD2. Trimming took 4 bases from V and 4 from J; bases not matched to a gene: 6. Germline CDR1 SQVTM, CDR2 ANQGSEA. There are 13 residues in the CDR3. CDR3 DNA: TGCAGCGTTGGGGGAACTAGCGGATACGAGCAGTACTTC. This translates into CSVGGTSGYEQYF.